This T cell receptor (beta chain) was sequenced for a study of technical replicates of blood from a handful of donors. Germline V CDR1 and CDR2: SGHTA, FQGNSA. The CDR3 length is 14 residues. With 3 bases clipped from V and 2 bases from J, the junction kept 2 bases outside the gene matches. Data came from immunoSEQ multiplex PCR; TCRdb stores just in-frame clones and leaves some out. Of over 70,000 clones listed, 90% to 95% are singletons. The TCR originated in a human donor in good health. The sequencing sample was made of T cells isolated from PBMCs. The chain carries TRBV7-2 and TRBJ1-1; 8 bases are shared with TRBD1. Written as DNA, the CDR3 is TGTGCCAGCAGCTTCGGGACAGGTAACACTGAAGCTTTCTTT. Translating it yields CASSFGTGNTEAFF.